Below, 14 T cell receptor beta chains from the same sample are listed, as sequenced in a study of human T cells and chemical hapten exposure. TCRdb redid the calling of the RACE reads with MiXCR, one entry per CDR3 protein. The table lists some 100,000 distinct CDR3 sequences, around 9.3% of them singletons. Time point meaning: patch test 2, 6 weeks after DPC sensitization. This sample's treatment: therapeutic diphenylcyclopropenone sensitization with weekly scalp DPC. This specimen consisted of whole blood, obtained in connection with sensitization to the hapten diphenylcyclopropenone (DPC). The receptors come from a woman aged 35 to 49 with alopecia areata. Some clones in this sample may be carry-over from other donors' samples.

This clonotype has ten or more counts. The chain combines TRBV29-1 with TRBJ2-1; 7 bases agree with TRBD2. This CDR3 comprises 13 residues. The V segment lost 4 bases and the J segment 3 bases; nucleotides outside the gene matches: 3. Germline V gene lookup returns CDR1 SQVTM and CDR2 ANQGSEA. CDR3 protein: CSVVGGSYNEQFF. The CDR3 DNA is TGCAGCGTTGTCGGCGGGAGCTACAATGAGCAGTTCTTC.

This clonotype was seen repeatedly, ten times or more. CDR3 coding DNA: TGTGCCAGCAGCTTCCCTGGCGGAGGGTACGGTCCCGAGTACGAGCAGTACTTC. Its translation: CASSFPGGGYGPEYEQYF. The V gene is TRBV7-9, the J gene TRBJ2-7; D is perhaps TRBD2 (6 bases). Germline V gene data show CDR1 as SEHNR and CDR2 as FQNEAQ (reference sequence). V lost 3 bases and J 4 bases, leaving 25 bases between the germline ends. There are 18 residues in the CDR3.

V gene TRBV19 combines with J gene TRBJ2-7, with 7 bases fitting TRBD1. This CDR3 is 15 amino acids long. From germline, CDR1 is LNHDA and CDR2 SQIVND (reference sequence). V shed 5 bases and J 0 bases; nucleotides not matched to a gene: 7. This chain's CDR3 is CASSFGTVSSYEQYF. CDR3 nucleotide sequence: TGTGCCAGTAGTTTCGGGACAGTCTCCTCCTACGAGCAGTACTTC.

This clonotype was found many times. This rearrangement joins TRBV6-5 to TRBJ1-6, with D possibly TRBD1 on 6 matching bases. Germline CDR1 and CDR2: MNHEY and SVGAGI. V was cut by 6 bases and J by 10 bases, with 19 bases left in between. The CDR3 has 15 amino acids. In DNA form, the CDR3 reads TGTGCCAGCAGCCACCAGGCAGGGGCCGGGTCACCCCTCCACTTT. It codes for CASSHQAGAGSPLHF.

The chain joins TRBV6-4 to TRBJ1-4; unclear D gene. The germline gives CDR1 MRHNA, CDR2 SNTAGT. The V end lost 5 bases, the J end lost 4 bases, and 8 bases lay between the germline ends. This CDR3 is built from 13 residues. CDR3 sequence reads: CASSREYNEKLFF. The CDR3 DNA reads TGTGCCAGCAGTCGGGAATATAATGAAAAACTGTTTTTT.

This clonotype was detected many times. The chain carries TRBV10-2 and TRBJ2-3; D is possibly TRBD2 (5 bases). The CDR3 extends over 14 amino acids. Trimming pared 6 bases from V and 2 bases from J, leaving 12 bases between. The germline gives CDR1 WSHSY, CDR2 SAAADI. The CDR3 DNA sequence: TGCGCCAGCAGCCTCGGAGCGGTCACAGATACGCAGTATTTT. Protein product: CASSLGAVTDTQYF.

In this sample, this clonotype turned up a few times. The gene calls are TRBV4-3 and TRBJ2-3; no firm D call. The V gene's germline CDR1 is LGHNA and CDR2 YSLEER. This CDR3 region has 15 residues. V lost 1 base and J lost 0, with 8 bases in between. The CDR3, as DNA: TGCGCCAGCAGCCAAGGATCTACTAGCACAGATACGCAGTATTTT. This codes for CASSQGSTSTDTQYF.

This clonotype appeared a few times. V usage is TRBV21-1 and J usage is TRBJ1-1; TRBD1, the table's D call, lacks a check against the DNA. TRBV21-1 is a listed pseudogene. The CDR3 contains 18 residues. CDR3 in amino acids: CASSAAWTKPRINTEAFF. CDR3 bases: TGTGCCAGCAGCGCTGCCTGGACAAAACCCCGCATTAACACTGAAGCTTTCTTT.

This sequence joins TRBV29-1 and TRBJ1-4, with TRBD1 as a possible D gene (6 bases). V lost 1 base, J lost 5 bases, and 11 bases lay in between. CDR1 is SQVTM and CDR2 is ANQGSEA in the germline V gene. The CDR3 sequence is 14 residues long. CDR3 in amino acids: CSVEVGRGNEKLFF. CDR3 in DNA: TGCAGCGTTGAAGTGGGGAGGGGGAATGAAAAACTGTTTTTT.

In this sample, this clonotype turned up a few times. The J gene is TRBJ2-5, the V gene TRBV7-2; 9 nucleotides align to TRBD2. The CDR3 loop spans 12 amino acids. V lost 2 bases and J lost 13; bases outside the gene matches: 5. CDR1 and CDR2 from the germline V gene are SGHTA and FQGNSA. The DNA of the CDR3 is TGTGCCAGCAGCTTAAGCGGGACTAGCACGTACTTC. It specifies CASSLSGTSTYF.

This clonotype was seen ten or more times. The chain's CDR3 is CASSVDRHYGYTF. CDR3 DNA: TGTGCCAGCAGCGTCGACAGACACTATGGCTACACCTTC. This rearrangement joins TRBV7-9 to TRBJ1-2; D is perhaps TRBD1 (5 bases). The length of the CDR3 is 13 residues. Germline V CDR1 and CDR2: SEHNR, FQNEAQ (reference sequence). V dropped 5 bases and J dropped 3 bases, with 10 bases sitting between them.

V and J are TRBV6-1 and TRBJ2-7, with D possibly being TRBD2 (5 bases). Germline CDR1 reads MNHNS; CDR2 reads SASEGT. This CDR3 has 12 amino acids. Trimming cost V 4 bases and J 4 bases, with 8 bases left between them. The CDR3 region is CASSGTGYEQYF. CDR3 DNA: TGTGCCAGCAGTGGGACGGGGTACGAGCAGTACTTC.

The chain uses TRBV7-2 and TRBJ2-1; D is tentatively TRBD1 or TRBD2 (5 bases each). Germline lookup yields CDR1 SGHTA and CDR2 FQGNSA. With 3 bases removed from V and 10 bases from J, the gap between germline ends came to 10 bases. This CDR3 is built from 12 residues. The chain's CDR3 is CASSLEEGEQFF. DNA of the CDR3: TGTGCCAGCAGCTTGGAAGAGGGGGAGCAGTTCTTC.

There are a few counts of this clonotype. The chain has TRBV18 and TRBJ2-2; the D gene is possibly TRBD1 (6 bases). CDR3 length: 16 amino acids. Per the germline V gene, CDR1 is KGHSH and CDR2 is LQKENI. Trimming stripped 2 bases from V and 2 bases from J, with 12 bases between. In DNA, the CDR3 is TGTGCCAGCTCACCAGGTTGGACAGCAAACACCGGGGAGCTGTTTTTT. Encoded protein: CASSPGWTANTGELFF.